These 25 T cell receptor beta chains originate from one sample sequenced in a study of CD8 T cells in Susac syndrome (dated by TCRdb to about 2019). Receptor amplification or capture employed the immunoSEQ multiplex PCR assay. RNA was extracted using the RNeasy kit, and roughly 0.45 to 1 ug of the RNA was reverse transcribed with random hexamers. TCRdb ran its own pipeline on the public reads, namely fastp trimming at Q25 and MiXCR clone calling, and kept in-frame beta chains. Rows matching on CDR3 protein sequence are summarized as one entry with the most common DNA and genes. This sample gives under 250,000 distinct CDR3 sequences in total; approximately 92% of them show up just once. Around 0.07% of the sample lies in the top ten. The material sequenced was CD4+ T cells from PBMCs. These receptor sequences come from a human donor with multiple sclerosis.

The V call is TRBV12-3 or TRBV12-4, the J call TRBJ2-2; tentatively, D is TRBD1 or TRBD2 (6 bases each). Trimming left V 2 bases short and J 6 bases short, with 31 bases between. The CDR3 has 21 residues. The CDR3 DNA follows: TGTGCCAGCAGTTTAATCCAGGGGACGCCGGGAACCGAACTAGCTCCCGGGGAGCTGTTTTTT. Amino acids: CASSLIQGTPGTELAPGELFF.

The rearrangement joins TRBV7-9 to TRBJ2-7; 9 nucleotides match TRBD2. Germline V CDR1 and CDR2: SEHNR, FQNEAQ (reference sequence). V shed 1 base and J 5 bases; nucleotides not matched to a gene: 3. The CDR3 sequence is 14 residues long. CDR3 sequence: CASSLGGGADEQYF. The CDR3 DNA follows: TGTGCCAGCAGCTTAGGCGGGGGGGCCGACGAGCAGTACTTC.

This chain links TRBV5-1 with TRBJ2-3; D not certain. Germline assignment: CDR1 SGHRS and CDR2 YFSETQ. Trimming removed 0 bases at V and 6 bases at J, with 8 bases between. The CDR3 is made up of 13 amino acids. DNA for the CDR3: TGCGCCAGCAGCTTGGATGTAGTGGATACGCAGTATTTT. The encoded protein is CASSLDVVDTQYF.

CDR3 coding DNA: TGCAGTGCTAGAGATCAAGGGGTTCAGCCCCAGCATTTT. It yields the protein CSARDQGVQPQHF. The chain recombines TRBV20-1 with TRBJ1-5, with D possibly being TRBD1 (5 bases). This CDR3 region has 13 residues. V lost 0 bases, J lost 6 bases, and 9 bases lay in between. Germline-derived CDR1 and CDR2 are DFQATT and SNEGSKA (reference sequence).

This clonotype has a single count. V gene TRBV28 combines with J gene TRBJ1-2; 7 bases agree with TRBD1. V lost 5 bases to trimming and J lost 3 bases; unmatched junction nucleotides: 9. There are 15 residues in the CDR3. Germline values: CDR1 MDHEN, CDR2 SYDVKM. CDR3 sequence reads: CASSPLTGKDYGYTF. The CDR3 DNA follows: TGTGCCAGCAGTCCTTTGACAGGGAAGGACTATGGCTACACCTTC.

The rearrangement uses TRBV2 and TRBJ1-5; D unclear. With 5 bases removed from V and 3 bases from J, the gap between germline ends came to 14 bases. There are 15 residues in the CDR3. The germline gives CDR1 SNHLY, CDR2 FYNNEI. Here the CDR3 reads CASSSRGTNNQPQHF. The CDR3, as DNA: TGTGCCAGCAGTTCCCGGGGAACCAACAATCAGCCCCAGCATTTT. Combining the CDR3 with reference TRBV2 and TRBJ1-5 gives the whole variable domain EPEVTQTPSHQVTQMGQEVILRCVPISNHLYFYWYRQILGQKVEFLVSFYNNEISEKSEIFDDQFSVERPDGSNFTLKIRSTKLEDSAMYFCASSSRGTNNQPQHFGDGTRLSIL.

This clonotype was seen a single time. The genes are TRBV15 and TRBJ2-1, with D maybe TRBD2 (5 bases). The CDR3 covers 15 residues. Per the germline V gene, CDR1 is LNHNV and CDR2 is YYDKDF (reference sequence). Deletions cut 0 bases from V and 9 bases from J, with 15 bases between. CDR3 nucleotide sequence: TGTGCCACCAGCAGAGAAAGGAGCGTTGGAGGTGAGCAGTTCTTC. Encoded protein: CATSRERSVGGEQFF.

V is TRBV12-3 or TRBV12-4 and J is TRBJ1-1; D is unresolved. Trimming removed 1 base from V and 3 bases from J, with 6 bases in between. CDR3 size: 13 residues. The CDR3 here is CASSLVGDTEAFF. In DNA form, the CDR3 reads TGTGCCAGCAGTTTAGTTGGGGACACTGAAGCTTTCTTT.

J is TRBJ2-7 and V is TRBV6-6; 7 nucleotides match TRBD2. CDR3 length: 16 residues. The J segment lost 5 bases and the V segment lost 2 bases, leaving 12 bases of the junction unmatched. Germline CDR1 MNHNY, CDR2 SVGAGI (reference sequence). The CDR3 here is CASSYLLGLADHEQYV. The DNA for the CDR3 is TGTGCCAGCAGTTACCTCTTGGGTCTAGCGGACCACGAGCAGTACGTC.

J is TRBJ1-1 and V is TRBV6-2 or TRBV6-3, with D possibly matching TRBD1 (5 bases). The CDR3 extends over 17 amino acids. CDR1 MNHEY and CDR2 SVGEGT come from the germline V gene. The V gene lost 9 bases and the J gene lost 5 bases, with 28 bases spanning the gap. DNA of the CDR3: TGTGCCAGTGGGAAGGGGCAATTCAGGGCCATGGTGACTGAAGCTTTCTTT. It translates to CASGKGQFRAMVTEAFF.

V usage is TRBV3-1 and J usage is TRBJ1-5; TRBD1 aligns across 8 bases. The CDR3 sequence is 15 residues long. Germline CDR1 is LGHDT and CDR2 is YNNKEL (reference sequence). Trimming at V came to 4 bases and at J to 2 bases, leaving 4 bases not matched to a gene. The CDR3 reads CASSLSGGRNQPQHF. As DNA, the CDR3 is TGTGCCAGCAGCCTCTCAGGGGGCCGCAATCAGCCCCAGCATTTT.

CDR3 nucleotides: TGCGCCAGCAGCTTGGAAAGCCCCTTCCTGTCCGGCTACACCTTC. Protein: CASSLESPFLSGYTF. The chain recombines TRBV5-1 with TRBJ1-2; D uncertain. CDR3 length equals 15 residues. The germline V gene encodes CDR1 SGHRS and CDR2 YFSETQ. V dropped 0 bases and J dropped 8 bases, with 17 bases sitting between them.

This chain connects TRBV20-1 to TRBJ2-1; TRBD2 might be the D (5 bases). V was pared by 6 bases and J by 5 bases, with 23 bases between. The CDR3 sequence is 16 residues long. Germline lookup yields CDR1 DFQATT and CDR2 SNEGSKA (reference sequence). CDR3 DNA sequence: TGCAGTGCGCCTAAAGCAGCGAGCGGCGCCCACAATGAGCAGTTCTTC. Protein product: CSAPKAASGAHNEQFF.

The chain combines TRBV2 with TRBJ2-3, with 12 positions matching TRBD2. The V and J ends lost 6 bases and 0 bases, in that order; junction bases with no gene match: 7. Germline V gene lookup returns CDR1 SNHLY and CDR2 FYNNEI. The CDR3 loop spans 17 amino acids. The CDR3 loop reads CASSSLAGGPSTDTQYF. DNA of the CDR3: TGTGCCAGCAGCAGCCTAGCGGGGGGGCCAAGCACAGATACGCAGTATTTT.

The chain employs TRBV25-1 and TRBJ2-1; D gene unclear. Per germline, CDR1 MGHDK and CDR2 SYGVNS. The CDR3 is 15 amino acids. Trimming removed 5 bases at V and 0 bases at J, with 11 bases between. CDR3 residues: CASSQARSSYNEQFF. The CDR3, as DNA: TGTGCCAGCAGTCAGGCCCGAAGCTCCTACAATGAGCAGTTCTTC.

The rearrangement joins TRBV29-1 to TRBJ2-1; 8 bases line up with TRBD2. This CDR3 is built from 14 residues. Germline loops: CDR1 SQVTM, CDR2 ANQGSEA. Trimming removed 8 bases from V and 1 base from J; junction bases left unmatched: 7. DNA of the CDR3: TGCAGCTACAGGACTAGCCATTCCTACAATGAGCAGTTCTTC. It translates to CSYRTSHSYNEQFF.

The J gene is TRBJ1-5, the V gene TRBV28; D gene uncertain. In germline, CDR1 is MDHEN, CDR2 SYDVKM. This CDR3 comprises 16 residues. The germline V and J ends were trimmed by 4 bases and 6 bases, with 19 bases remaining between them. The CDR3, as DNA: TGTGCCAGCAGTTCCAACTTGGAGTCCGAGGGTCAGCCCCAGCATTTT. This gives the protein CASSSNLESEGQPQHF.

The rearrangement joins TRBV20-1 to TRBJ2-5; possible D gene TRBD2, 7 bases. The CDR3 consists of 18 residues. V was trimmed by 1 base and J by 5 bases, leaving 26 bases between them. Germline V gives CDR1 DFQATT, CDR2 SNEGSKA (reference sequence). CDR3 nucleotides: TGCAGTGCTAGAGTCAGGGGCCAATATAACCGGCGGGGGGAGACCCAGTACTTC. This encodes CSARVRGQYNRRGETQYF.

This chain links TRBV9 with TRBJ1-5; 8 bases fit TRBD1. Germline V lookup: CDR1 SGDLS, CDR2 YYNGEE. The junction had 4 bases not matched to a gene; V was cut back by 0 bases and J by 5 bases. The CDR3 has 15 residues. CDR3 amino acids: CASSVGTGRDQPQHF. The CDR3 DNA is TGTGCCAGCAGCGTAGGGACAGGGCGGGATCAGCCCCAGCATTTT.

This rearrangement joins TRBV3-1 to TRBJ1-1; D gene unclear. CDR3 length: 16 amino acids. Germline values: CDR1 LGHDT, CDR2 YNNKEL (reference sequence). The V gene lost 1 base and the J gene lost 1 base, with 13 bases spanning the gap. The chain's CDR3 is CASSQVSVSQNTEAFF. In nucleotides, the CDR3 is TGTGCCAGCAGCCAAGTTTCCGTCAGTCAGAACACTGAAGCTTTCTTT.

The chain joins TRBV5-4 to TRBJ1-4; tentatively, D is TRBD1 (6 bases). Trimming left V 2 bases short and J 7 bases short, with 9 bases between. This CDR3 is built from 13 residues. Germline V gene lookup returns CDR1 SGHNT and CDR2 YYREEE (reference sequence). For the CDR3, the DNA is TGTGCCAGCAGCTTCAGGGGTGTTGAAAAACTGTTTTTT. Translation: CASSFRGVEKLFF. The full variable domain, in which reference TRBV5-4 and TRBJ1-4 provide the parts outside the CDR3, is ETGVTQSPTHLIKTRGQQVTLRCSSQSGHNTVSWYQQALGQGPQFIFQYYREEENGRGNFPPRFSGLQFPNYSSELNVNALELDDSALYLCASSFRGVEKLFFGSGTQLSVL.

This sequence joins TRBV29-1 and TRBJ2-5; TRBD2 matches at 13 bases. The CDR3 loop spans 15 amino acids. Per the germline V gene, CDR1 is SQVTM and CDR2 is ANQGSEA. J lost 5 bases, V lost 8 bases, and 11 bases had no gene match. The CDR3 DNA sequence: TGCAGCACTCGACTAGCGGGGGGCCTTGGGGAGACCCAGTACTTC. As protein: CSTRLAGGLGETQYF.

The chain employs TRBV18 and TRBJ1-1; D remains ambiguous. The CDR3 runs to 14 residues. Deletions cut 2 bases from V and 3 bases from J, with 10 bases between. CDR1 and CDR2 (germline): KGHSH, LQKENI. The DNA of the CDR3 is TGTGCCAGCTCACCATTAAGGGATCACACTGAAGCTTTCTTT. Encoded protein: CASSPLRDHTEAFF.

The chain carries TRBV5-1 and TRBJ2-1, with 8 bases identical to TRBD1. The V gene's germline CDR1 is SGHRS and CDR2 YFSETQ. V lost 1 base and J lost 6; bases outside the gene matches: 9. This CDR3 has 16 residues. CDR3 sequence reads: CASSLLGDRLINEQFF. CDR3 nucleotides: TGCGCCAGCAGCTTGCTGGGGGACAGGCTCATCAATGAGCAGTTCTTC.

This clonotype was observed a single time. J is TRBJ1-1 and V is TRBV19, with 8 bases aligning to TRBD1. Germline V gene data show CDR1 as LNHDA and CDR2 as SQIVND (reference sequence). V lost 5 bases, J lost 7 bases, and 9 bases stayed unmatched. CDR3 size: 14 residues. The CDR3 DNA sequence: TGTGCCAGTAGTTTATCAGGGGGCAGCGATGAAGCTTTCTTT. It yields the protein CASSLSGGSDEAFF.